This T cell receptor beta chain is from a study of early T cells in non-severe SARS-CoV-2 infection. Study at large: Whole-blood bulk RNA, unsorted, was sequenced, and chains were unpaired. Study conclusions and caveats: A preference for anti-spike CD8 responses marked VDJdb matching, which missed private and CD4 specificities.

Attachment of unique molecular identifiers to individual cDNA molecules was performed. Each CDR3 protein gets one entry after TCRdb re-called the 5' RACE reads with MiXCR. Of tens of thousands of distinct CDR3 sequences listed, roughly 6.6% are singletons. Trimming stripped 6 bases from V and 0 bases from J, with 6 bases between. CDR1 and CDR2 (germline): SEHNR, FQNEAQ (reference sequence). This CDR3 comprises 13 residues. Note on this clonotype: As yet, its antigen is unknown.

This chain uses TRBV7-9 with TRBJ1-3; no firm D call. The starting material was whole blood, obtained at baseline. The receptor comes from an adult who was a healthcare worker with PCR-confirmed SARS-CoV-2 infection or an uninfected control (not recorded which). The CDR3 DNA reads TGTGCCAGCAGTCAAAACTCTGGAAACACCATATATTTT. Its translation: CASSQNSGNTIYF. Full variable domain (rest looked up from reference TRBV7-9 and TRBJ1-3): DTGVSQNPRHKITKRGQNVTFRCDPISEHNRLYWYRQTLGQGPEFLTYFQNEAQLEKSRLLSDRFSAERPKGSFSTLEIQRTEQGDSAMYLCASSQNSGNTIYFGEGSWLTVV.